The 12 T cell receptor beta chains below come from one sample, sequenced in a study of cytomegalovirus exposure and HLA in healthy donors. With 60 Vbeta and 13 Jbeta primers, the PCR was carried out. Generated by immunoSEQ multiplex PCR, the TCRdb table keeps only in-frame clones and is missing some. The repertoire table contains 130,000 or so clones. Sequences were obtained from PBMCs. These receptors all stem from a woman aged 55-75 years in good health and CMV-seronegative.

CDR3 sequence (DNA): TGCGCCAGCAGCTCGGGCGGGGGGCTTGGCGAGCAGTACTTC. Amino acids: CASSSGGGLGEQYF. The chain employs TRBV5-1 and TRBJ2-7; the match to TRBD2 covers 8 bases. Germline-derived CDR1 and CDR2 are SGHRS and YFSETQ. This CDR3 has 14 residues. V trimming: 3 bases; J trimming: 6 bases; junction bases outside the gene matches: 8.

The chain carries TRBV4-2 and TRBJ1-5; tentatively, D is TRBD1 (6 bases). The germline V gene encodes CDR1 LGHNA and CDR2 YNFKEQ. The CDR3 is made up of 13 amino acids. V was shortened by 3 bases and J by 7 bases, with 10 bases between the two germline ends. Written as DNA, the CDR3 is TGTGCCAGCAGCCACCTGACAGGCCAGCCCCAGCATTTT. Translating gives CASSHLTGQPQHF.

The J gene is TRBJ1-3, the V gene TRBV2; D gene uncertain. Trimming cost V 4 bases and J 0 bases, with 7 bases left between them. Germline V gives CDR1 SNHLY, CDR2 FYNNEI. The CDR3 has 14 amino acids. The CDR3 DNA follows: TGTGCCAGCAGTGGACTGACCTCTGGAAACACCATATATTTT. It is translated as CASSGLTSGNTIYF. Supplemented by reference TRBV2 and TRBJ1-3, the full variable domain reads EPEVTQTPSHQVTQMGQEVILRCVPISNHLYFYWYRQILGQKVEFLVSFYNNEISEKSEIFDDQFSVERPDGSNFTLKIRSTKLEDSAMYFCASSGLTSGNTIYFGEGSWLTVV.

The J gene is TRBJ2-7, the V gene TRBV7-3; 10 positions agree with TRBD2. The CDR3 consists of 14 residues. The trim removed 5 bases at V and 5 bases at J, leaving 6 bases unmatched. Germline V lookup: CDR1 SGHTA, CDR2 FQGTGA. CDR3 nucleotides: TGTGCCAGCAGCCCCGCTAGCGGGAGTGACGAGCAGTACTTC. Translation: CASSPASGSDEQYF.

This chain links TRBV7-3 with TRBJ1-1; D not certain. Germline CDR1 and CDR2: SGHTA and FQGTGA. V was clipped by 7 bases and J by 6 bases, with 12 bases between them. The CDR3 spans 12 residues. CDR3 in DNA: TGTGCCAGCACCCGAGGAGGGCCTGAAGCTTTCTTT. Protein product: CASTRGGPEAFF.

The genes are TRBV15 and TRBJ2-3; 10 nucleotides align to TRBD2. Unmatched junction bases numbered 6, after V lost 3 bases and J lost 3 bases. The CDR3 length is 16 residues. The germline CDR1 and CDR2 sequences are LNHNV and YYDKDF (reference sequence). CDR3 sequence reads: CATSSRTSGDTDTQYF. CDR3 sequence (DNA): TGTGCCACCAGCAGTCGGACTAGCGGAGATACAGATACGCAGTATTTT. The whole variable domain, filled in from reference TRBV15 and TRBJ2-3, reads DAMVIQNPRYQVTQFGKPVTLSCSQTLNHNVMYWYQQKSSQAPKLLFHYYDKDFNNEADTPDNFQSRRPNTSFCFLDIRSPGLGDTAMYLCATSSRTSGDTDTQYFGPGTRLTVL.

The chain joins TRBV2 to TRBJ2-7; no reliable D call. The length of the CDR3 is 12 residues. V was pared by 11 bases and J by 2 bases, with 13 bases between. CDR1 SNHLY and CDR2 FYNNEI come from the germline V gene. CDR3 nucleotides: TGTGCCTCACTCGAGGCGCCCTACGAGCAGTACTTC. Translating gives CASLEAPYEQYF.

CDR3 residues: CASSPGQGPYNSPLHF. In DNA, the CDR3 is TGCGCCAGCAGCCCGGGACAGGGTCCCTATAATTCACCCCTCCACTTT. The chain couples TRBV5-1 to TRBJ1-6, with TRBD1 identical over 9 bases. Germline CDR1 is SGHRS and CDR2 is YFSETQ. This CDR3 has 16 amino acids. V lost 4 bases and J lost 2; bases outside the gene matches: 4.

The chain couples TRBV2 to TRBJ2-7; 11 bases line up with TRBD1. CDR3 length equals 15 residues. From germline, CDR1 is SNHLY and CDR2 FYNNEI. Unmatched junction bases numbered 4, after V lost 4 bases and J lost 2 bases. This CDR3 is CASSAGQGAAYEQYF. The CDR3 DNA follows: TGTGCCAGCAGTGCAGGACAGGGGGCCGCCTACGAGCAGTACTTC. Together with reference TRBV2 and TRBJ2-7, the CDR3 gives the full variable domain: EPEVTQTPSHQVTQMGQEVILRCVPISNHLYFYWYRQILGQKVEFLVSFYNNEISEKSEIFDDQFSVERPDGSNFTLKIRSTKLEDSAMYFCASSAGQGAAYEQYFGPGTRLTVT.

The chain links TRBV19 to TRBJ1-5, with a tentative D call TRBD1 (6 bases). CDR1 LNHDA and CDR2 SQIVND come from the germline V gene (reference sequence). Trimming stripped 1 base from V and 4 bases from J, with 8 bases between. This CDR3 contains 14 residues. The CDR3 DNA reads TGTGCCAGTAGTATAGCCCAGGGGAATCAGCCCCAGCATTTT. This sequence encodes CASSIAQGNQPQHF.

This chain uses TRBV7-9 with TRBJ2-3; possible D gene TRBD1, 6 bases. V lost 6 bases and J lost 6, with 10 bases in between. Germline V gene data show CDR1 as SEHNR and CDR2 as FQNEAQ (reference sequence). The CDR3 sequence is 12 residues long. The CDR3 loop reads CASRQTGDTQYF. Here the CDR3 DNA reads TGTGCCAGCAGGCAGACAGGTGATACGCAGTATTTT.

The chain links TRBV6-1 to TRBJ1-4, with D unclear. CDR1 and CDR2 from the germline V gene are MNHNS and SASEGT. The V gene lost 4 bases and the J gene lost 0 bases, with 9 bases spanning the gap. The CDR3 is 15 residues long. Here the CDR3 reads CASSGFPATNEKLFF. Here the CDR3 DNA reads TGTGCCAGCAGTGGGTTCCCAGCAACTAATGAAAAACTGTTTTTT.